The present TCR beta chain was sequenced within a study of T cell responses to AZD1222 COVID-19 vaccine (dated by TCRdb to the early 2020s). Turning to the overall study: AZD1222 recipients given second doses at about 4 weeks or at about 12 weeks were pooled, since spike-specific TCR depth and breadth were not found to differ between the two schedules. A total of 233 trial participants underwent TCR sequencing, of whom 200 to 220 received two doses of AZD1222 and around 25 received two doses of the MenACWY control vaccine. Enrollment into the trials was organized by age into subgroups of 18-55, 56-69 and 70-plus years, and those subgroups contained approximately 160, 26 and 62 TCR-sequenced participants, respectively.

The CDR3 regions of human TCRbeta chains were analyzed by immunosequencing. The authors' pipeline ran thus. Repertoire TCRs were checked for matches against a reference library of SARS-CoV-2-specific TCRs that had been generated using the MIRA antigen-specificity platform. Breadth meant the fraction of unique TCRs that were SARS-CoV-2-associated, whereas depth meant the fraction of total T cells that were SARS-CoV-2-associated. Each spike-specific TCR was assigned to its reactive spike region and to a CD4 or CD8 class using the MIRA data. Log10-transformed breadth and depth values were compared by one-way ANOVA with Sidak's multiple comparisons tests. TCRdb's version of the immuneACCESS table is confined to in-frame rearrangements and falls short of the full clone set. An unresolved V gene accounts for under half of the shortfall where checked; the remainder is of unknown origin. D and trimming were read from the DNA, whereas the V and J calls and clone size are those reported in that table. The sample records roughly 180,000 clones, roughly nine tenths of which are singletons. The ten largest clones capture 1.5% to 2% of the sample.

Including cysteine and phenylalanine, the CDR3 has 14 amino acids. Solely the CDR3 DNA is kept, with 42 bases framed from the first base. The junction carries 10 bases between V and J, which are trimmed by 1 base and 9 bases respectively. The germline V gene (reference sequence) sets CDR1 to SEHNR and CDR2 to FQNEAQ. Broad study findings and their caveats: CD4 TCRs associated with the vaccine covered the entire spike protein, and the dominant responses were in regions 160-218 and 743-854. Reportedly, close to half of the unique spike-specific TCRs recognized epitopes lying outside the regions that are mutated in the B.1.351 and B.1.1.7 variants. Conclusions about previously exposed vaccinees are limited, since just a handful of AZD1222 recipients were seropositive for SARS-CoV-2 at baseline. Spike-specific TCR breadth and depth rose significantly after two AZD1222 doses compared with day 0 and with MenACWY recipients. Because no day 14 peak-response samples were available, repertoires were characterized only after the peak T cell response. In the small 56-69-year group, the increase in depth fell short of significance, most likely because of low power. Participants were mostly white British, with more females than males. The authors suggested clonal diversity may have been underestimated.

In the paper's terms, the time point label means: baseline before first vaccination. The vaccinee samples were drawn from two UK trials, COV001 and COV002, one of which was a single-blind randomized controlled phase 2/3 trial testing AZD1222 (ChAdOx1 nCoV-19) in healthy adults. For TCRbeta chain sequencing, PBMC samples from trial participants were taken at day 0 and at day 28 after the second dose. Of note for this clone: This clone's antigen is unknown. No base quality information exists; no much larger clone differs at one position.

The sequencing used peripheral blood, collected on day 0 of AZD1222 vaccination. The chain joins TRBV7-9 to TRBJ1-6; TRBD1 is possibly the D segment (5 matching bases). This sequence originates from an adult in good health. The nucleotides read TGTGCCAGCAGCTTAGGAGGGGTTGGTTCACCCCTCCACTTT. This encodes CASSLGGVGSPLHF.